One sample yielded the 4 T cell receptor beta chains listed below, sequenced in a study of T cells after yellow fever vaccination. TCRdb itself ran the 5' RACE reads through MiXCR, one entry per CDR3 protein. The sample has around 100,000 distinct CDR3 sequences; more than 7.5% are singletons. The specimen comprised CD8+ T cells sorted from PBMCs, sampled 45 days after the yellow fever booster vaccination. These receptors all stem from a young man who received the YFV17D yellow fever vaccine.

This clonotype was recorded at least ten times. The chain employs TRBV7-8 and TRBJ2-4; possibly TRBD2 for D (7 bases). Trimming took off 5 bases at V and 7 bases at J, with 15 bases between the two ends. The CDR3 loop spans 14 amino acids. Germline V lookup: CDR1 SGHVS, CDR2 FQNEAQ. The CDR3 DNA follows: TGTGCCAGCAGCAAAGGGGGGGCGCCGAACATTCAGTACTTC. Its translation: CASSKGGAPNIQYF.

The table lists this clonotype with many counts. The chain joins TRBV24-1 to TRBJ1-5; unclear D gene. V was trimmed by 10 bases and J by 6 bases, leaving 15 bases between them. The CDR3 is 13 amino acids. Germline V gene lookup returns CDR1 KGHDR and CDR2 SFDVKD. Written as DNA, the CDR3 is TGTGCCACGTTGTGGGGTTGGAGTCAGCCCCAGCATTTT. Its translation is CATLWGWSQPQHF.

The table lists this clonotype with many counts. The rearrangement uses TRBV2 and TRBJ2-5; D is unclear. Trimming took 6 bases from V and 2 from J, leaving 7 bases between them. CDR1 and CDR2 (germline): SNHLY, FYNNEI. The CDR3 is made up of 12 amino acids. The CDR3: CASRGQQETQYF. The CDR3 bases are TGTGCCAGCAGAGGGCAGCAAGAGACCCAGTACTTC.

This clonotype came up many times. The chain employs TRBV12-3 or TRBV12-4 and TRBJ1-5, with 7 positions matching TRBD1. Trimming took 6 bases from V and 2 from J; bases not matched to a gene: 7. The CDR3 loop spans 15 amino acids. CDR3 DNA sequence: TGTGCCAGCAGCCCTGGACAGGCGGGCAATCAGCCCCAGCATTTT. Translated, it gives CASSPGQAGNQPQHF.